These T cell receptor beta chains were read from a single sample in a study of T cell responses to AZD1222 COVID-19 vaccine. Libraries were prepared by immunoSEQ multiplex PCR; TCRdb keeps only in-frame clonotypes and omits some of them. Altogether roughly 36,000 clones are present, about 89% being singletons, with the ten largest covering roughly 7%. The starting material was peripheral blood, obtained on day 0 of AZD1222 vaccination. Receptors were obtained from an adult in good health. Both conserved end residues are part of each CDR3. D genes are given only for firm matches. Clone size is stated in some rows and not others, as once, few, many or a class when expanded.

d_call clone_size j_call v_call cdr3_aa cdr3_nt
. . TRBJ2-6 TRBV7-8 CASSSVDFSGANVLTF TGTGCCAGCAGCTCCGTGGACTTCTCTGGGGCCAACGTCCTGACTTTC
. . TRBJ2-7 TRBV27 CASSLDRNYEQYF TGTGCCAGCAGCCTTGACAGAAACTACGAGCAGTACTTC
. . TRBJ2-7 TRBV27 CASSLTPRREQYF TGTGCCAGCAGTTTAACACCCCGTCGCGAGCAGTACTTC
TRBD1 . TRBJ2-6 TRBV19 CASTGAYRSGANVLTF TGTGCCAGCACAGGGGCGTACCGCTCTGGGGCCAACGTCCTGACTTTC
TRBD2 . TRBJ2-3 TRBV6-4 CASSDSPGGADTQYF TGTGCCAGCAGTGACTCCCCGGGAGGGGCAGATACGCAGTATTTT
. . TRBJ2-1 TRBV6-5 CASDVGFEQFF TGTGCCAGCGACGTGGGTTTTGAGCAGTTCTTC
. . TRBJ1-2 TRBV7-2 CASSLARADYGYTF TGTGCCAGCAGCTTAGCGAGGGCGGACTATGGCTACACCTTC
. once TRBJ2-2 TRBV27 CASPPQGRGTGELFF TGTGCCAGCCCCCCGCAGGGGCGGGGTACCGGGGAGCTGTTTTTT
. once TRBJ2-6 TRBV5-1 CASSLGPLAGANVLTF TGCGCCAGCAGCTTGGGACCGCTAGCTGGGGCCAACGTCCTGACTTTC
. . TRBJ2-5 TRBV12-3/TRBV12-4 CATQRGQTETQYF TGTGCCACACAACGCGGACAAACGGAGACCCAGTACTTC
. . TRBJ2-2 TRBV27 CASRGAGRAETGELFF TGTGCCAGCAGGGGGGCGGGGAGGGCCGAGACCGGGGAGCTGTTTTTT
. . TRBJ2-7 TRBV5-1 CASSIGEPSYEQYF TGCGCCAGCAGCATAGGGGAACCCTCCTACGAGCAGTACTTC
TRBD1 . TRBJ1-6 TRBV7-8 CASSVRTGRDSPLHF TGTGCCAGCAGCGTAAGGACAGGGAGGGATTCACCCCTCCACTTT
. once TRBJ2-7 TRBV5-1 CASSLWDPGTTDEQYF TGCGCCAGCAGCTTGTGGGACCCCGGGACAACGGACGAGCAGTACTTC
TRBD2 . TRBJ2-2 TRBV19 CASSPGLAGLGGELFF TGTGCCAGTAGTCCTGGACTAGCGGGATTGGGCGGGGAGCTGTTTTTT
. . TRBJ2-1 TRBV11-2 CASSPQTVYPNEQFF TGTGCCAGCAGCCCCCAAACAGTCTACCCCAATGAGCAGTTCTTC
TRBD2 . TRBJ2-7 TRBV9 CASSVDGRGYEQYF TGTGCCAGCAGCGTCGACGGGAGGGGATACGAGCAGTACTTC
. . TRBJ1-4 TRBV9 CASSVDFITTTNEKLFF TGTGCCAGCAGCGTAGACTTTATAACAACAACTAATGAAAAACTGTTTTTT
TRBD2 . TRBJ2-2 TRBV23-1 CASSQRLKGLAGYTGELFF TGCGCCAGCAGTCAGAGGTTGAAGGGACTAGCGGGGTACACCGGGGAGCTGTTTTTT
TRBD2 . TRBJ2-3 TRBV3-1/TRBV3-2 CASSQAYTSGRVKTQYF TGTGCCAGCAGCCAAGCCTATACTAGCGGGAGGGTGAAGACGCAGTATTTT
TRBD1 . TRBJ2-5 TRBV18 CASSPPNTGGGFETQYF TGTGCCAGCTCACCACCGAACACAGGGGGCGGGTTTGAGACCCAGTACTTC
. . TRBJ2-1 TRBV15 CATSGSLLSSYNEQFF TGTGCCACCAGCGGCAGCCTCCTAAGCTCCTACAATGAGCAGTTCTTC
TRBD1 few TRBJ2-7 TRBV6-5 CASTQIQGAAYEQYF TGTGCCAGCACCCAAATACAGGGGGCCGCCTACGAGCAGTACTTC
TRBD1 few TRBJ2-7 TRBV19 CASSKTGTVAYEQYF TGTGCCAGTAGTAAAACCGGGACAGTAGCCTACGAGCAGTACTTC
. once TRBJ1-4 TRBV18 CASSPTSLSNEKLFF TGTGCCAGCTCACCGACATCGCTTTCGAATGAAAAACTGTTTTTT
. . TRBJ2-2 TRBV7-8 CASSLLKTGELFF TGTGCCAGCAGTCTTTTGAAAACCGGGGAGCTGTTTTTT
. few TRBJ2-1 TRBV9 CASSPGASSMYNEQFF TGTGCCAGCAGCCCGGGGGCTAGCTCCATGTACAATGAGCAGTTCTTC
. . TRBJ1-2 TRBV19 CASSIGGGGPSNYGYTF TGTGCCAGTAGTATAGGTGGCGGGGGACCATCTAACTATGGCTACACCTTC
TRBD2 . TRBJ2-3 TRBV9 CASSVVSGGPTDTQYF TGTGCCAGCAGCGTAGTTAGCGGGGGACCCACAGATACGCAGTATTTT
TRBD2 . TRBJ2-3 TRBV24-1 CAFRTSGKVGDTQYF TGTGCCTTTCGGACTAGCGGGAAGGTTGGAGATACGCAGTATTTT
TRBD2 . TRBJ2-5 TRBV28 CASTPPPGGRTQETQYF TGTGCCAGCACCCCACCGCCCGGGGGGAGAACCCAAGAGACCCAGTACTTC
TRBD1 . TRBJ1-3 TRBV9 CASSRGQGAGNTIYF TGTGCCAGCAGCCGTGGACAGGGGGCGGGAAACACCATATATTTT
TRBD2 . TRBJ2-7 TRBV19 CASSISGTSDEQYF TGTGCCAGTAGTATCTCCGGGACTAGCGACGAGCAGTACTTC
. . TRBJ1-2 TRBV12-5 CASGSDTYGYTF TGTGCTAGTGGCTCCGACACCTATGGCTACACCTTC
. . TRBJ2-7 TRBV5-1 CASSLRGDHEQYF TGCGCCAGCAGCCTTCGCGGGGACCACGAGCAGTACTTC
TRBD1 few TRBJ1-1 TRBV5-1 CASRQEGARLDTEAFF TGCGCCAGCAGGCAAGAGGGGGCGCGGTTGGACACTGAAGCTTTCTTT
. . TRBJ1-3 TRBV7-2 CASSLSSGNTIYF TGTGCCAGCAGCCTAAGCTCTGGAAACACCATATATTTT
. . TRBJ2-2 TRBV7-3 CASSFTGEGELFF TGTGCCAGCAGCTTTACGGGAGAAGGGGAGCTGTTTTTT
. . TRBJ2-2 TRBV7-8 CASSLGVDRRNTGELFF TGTGCCAGCAGCTTAGGAGTTGACAGAAGGAACACCGGGGAGCTGTTTTTT
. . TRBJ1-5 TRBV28 CASSSGQVNQPQHF TGTGCCAGCAGTTCCGGCCAGGTCAATCAGCCCCAGCATTTT
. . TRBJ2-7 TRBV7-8 CASSPKWNEQYF TGTGCCAGCAGCCCTAAGTGGAACGAGCAGTACTTC
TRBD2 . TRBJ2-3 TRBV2 CASRPTSGGTDTQYF TGTGCCAGCAGACCCACTAGCGGGGGCACAGATACGCAGTATTTT
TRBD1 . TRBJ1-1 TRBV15 CATSSGPGGRVSTEAFF TGTGCCACCAGCAGCGGTCCAGGGGGGCGGGTGAGCACTGAAGCTTTCTTT
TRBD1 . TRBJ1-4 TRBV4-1 CASSQPPGQLNEKLFF TGCGCCAGCAGCCAACCCCCGGGACAGTTAAATGAAAAACTGTTTTTT
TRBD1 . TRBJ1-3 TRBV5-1 CASSLPGTGPGNTIYF TGCGCCAGCAGCTTGCCAGGGACAGGGCCTGGAAACACCATATATTTT
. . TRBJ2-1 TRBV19 CASSMEVVFEPFF TGTGCCAGTAGTATGGAGGTGGTATTTGAGCCGTTCTTC
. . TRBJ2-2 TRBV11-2 CASSLVGSGGELFF TGTGCCAGCAGCTTGGTAGGATCGGGCGGGGAGCTGTTTTTT
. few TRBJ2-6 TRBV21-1 CASLACVGSGANVLTF .
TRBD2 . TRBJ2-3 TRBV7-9 CASSYTSGTLFKDTQYF TGTGCCAGCAGCTACACTAGCGGGACCCTTTTCAAAGATACGCAGTATTTT